This is a list of T cell receptor beta chains from one sample in a study of response to subunit inactivated influenza vaccine. TCRdb passed the RT-PCR reads through MiXCR, listing each CDR3 protein once. The data show around 520,000 distinct CDR3 sequences, over 9.5% seen once. This material consisted of PBMCs from blood, taken on the day of vaccination. These TCRs come from a man in his fifties who received an inactivated influenza vaccine. CDR3s include the opening cysteine and the closing phenylalanine or tryptophan. The D gene is left open where the match is weak. Size values are once, few and many counts, or a class for expanded clones, and some rows have none.

clone_size: few; j_call: TRBJ2-1; d_call: TRBD1; cdr3_length: 15; v_call: TRBV28; cdr3_nt: TGTGCCAGCAGTTTCGTGGGACAGGGCTCCAATGAGCAGTTCTTC; cdr3_aa: CASSFVGQGSNEQFF
clone_size: .; j_call: TRBJ2-7; d_call: TRBD2; cdr3_length: 16; v_call: TRBV14; cdr3_nt: TGTGCCAGCAGCCAATTTTCGACTAGCGGGAGAGGCGAGCAGTACTTC; cdr3_aa: CASSQFSTSGRGEQYF
clone_size: few; j_call: TRBJ2-3; d_call: .; cdr3_length: 13; v_call: TRBV28; cdr3_nt: TGTGCCAGCACGTCGGGGACCACAGATACGCAGTATTTT; cdr3_aa: CASTSGTTDTQYF
clone_size: once; j_call: TRBJ2-2; d_call: .; cdr3_length: 15; v_call: TRBV6-5; cdr3_nt: TGTGCCAGCAGTTCCTTACAAGCGAACACCGGGGAGCTGTTTTTT; cdr3_aa: CASSSLQANTGELFF
clone_size: many; j_call: TRBJ2-3; d_call: TRBD2; cdr3_length: 16; v_call: TRBV6-2/TRBV6-3; cdr3_nt: TGTGCCAGCACCCCGTGGACTAGAGACAGCACAGATACGCAGTATTTT; cdr3_aa: CASTPWTRDSTDTQYF
clone_size: few; j_call: TRBJ2-7; d_call: .; cdr3_length: 17; v_call: TRBV20-1; cdr3_nt: TGCAGTGCTAGTCAGGGCTTTGAGACAGGGAGGAGTTACGAGCAGTACTTC; cdr3_aa: CSASQGFETGRSYEQYF
clone_size: .; j_call: TRBJ2-7; d_call: TRBD2; cdr3_length: 15; v_call: TRBV4-2; cdr3_nt: TGTGCCAGCACCCCCGAGCGGGGGGCTGTTCTCGAGCAGTACTTC; cdr3_aa: CASTPERGAVLEQYF
clone_size: .; j_call: TRBJ2-5; d_call: TRBD2; cdr3_length: 14; v_call: TRBV25-1; cdr3_nt: TGTGCCAGCCGAGGCGGGGGGGTCCAAGAGACCCAGTACTTC; cdr3_aa: CASRGGGVQETQYF
clone_size: .; j_call: TRBJ2-3; d_call: .; cdr3_length: 14; v_call: TRBV6-5; cdr3_nt: TGTGCCAGCAGTTACCTGGGAGTCGCAGATACGCAGTATTTT; cdr3_aa: CASSYLGVADTQYF
clone_size: few; j_call: TRBJ2-7; d_call: .; cdr3_length: 13; v_call: TRBV20-1; cdr3_nt: TGCAGTGCGGGCGGCACCCTAGCCTACGAGCAGTACTTC; cdr3_aa: CSAGGTLAYEQYF
clone_size: few; j_call: TRBJ2-7; d_call: TRBD1; cdr3_length: 15; v_call: TRBV7-8; cdr3_nt: TGTGCCAGCAGCTCGTCCCGGGACAGGGCTGGCGAGCAGTACTTC; cdr3_aa: CASSSSRDRAGEQYF
clone_size: .; j_call: TRBJ2-1; d_call: .; cdr3_length: 14; v_call: TRBV6-5; cdr3_nt: TGTGCCAGCAGTTACTCGAGTTTTTCCAATGAGCAGTTCTTC; cdr3_aa: CASSYSSFSNEQFF
clone_size: many; j_call: TRBJ1-5; d_call: .; cdr3_length: 15; v_call: TRBV5-1; cdr3_nt: TGCGCCAGCAGCTTGGAAGGGGTAGGAGATCAGCCCCAGCATTTT; cdr3_aa: CASSLEGVGDQPQHF
clone_size: few; j_call: TRBJ1-5; d_call: TRBD1; cdr3_length: 16; v_call: TRBV30; cdr3_nt: TGTGCCTGGATTATTAGGACAGGGGCTAACAATCAGCCCCAGCATTTT; cdr3_aa: CAWIIRTGANNQPQHF
clone_size: few; j_call: TRBJ1-1; d_call: .; cdr3_length: 14; v_call: TRBV20-1; cdr3_nt: TGCAGTGCTAGTGTAGGGAGCCGAACGACTGAAGCTTTCTTT; cdr3_aa: CSASVGSRTTEAFF
clone_size: .; j_call: TRBJ2-2; d_call: .; cdr3_length: 14; v_call: TRBV12-3/TRBV12-4; cdr3_nt: TGTGCCAGCAGTTGGGACGAGAACACCGGGGAGCTGTTTTTT; cdr3_aa: CASSWDENTGELFF
clone_size: .; j_call: TRBJ2-7; d_call: TRBD2; cdr3_length: 16; v_call: TRBV12-3/TRBV12-4; cdr3_nt: TGTGCCAGCAGTTATCCTAGCGGGGTTGAACGGGGTGAGCAGTACTTC; cdr3_aa: CASSYPSGVERGEQYF
clone_size: .; j_call: TRBJ1-4; d_call: .; cdr3_length: 15; v_call: TRBV5-1; cdr3_nt: TGCGCCAGCAGCTCTACGACGTATGCACGGGAAAAACTGTTTTTT; cdr3_aa: CASSSTTYAREKLFF
clone_size: few; j_call: TRBJ2-1; d_call: TRBD1; cdr3_length: 15; v_call: TRBV5-6; cdr3_nt: TGTGCCAGCAGCTCACCTAGGGACAGGGATAATGAGCAGTTCTTC; cdr3_aa: CASSSPRDRDNEQFF
clone_size: .; j_call: TRBJ2-5; d_call: .; cdr3_length: 13; v_call: TRBV3-1; cdr3_nt: TGTGCCAGCAGCCAACGGGACCAAGTGGCCCAGTACTTC; cdr3_aa: CASSQRDQVAQYF
clone_size: .; j_call: TRBJ2-2; d_call: TRBD2; cdr3_length: 14; v_call: TRBV20-1; cdr3_nt: TGCATGGGGACTAACAATCTAAACACCGGGGAGCTGTTTTTT; cdr3_aa: CMGTNNLNTGELFF
clone_size: .; j_call: TRBJ2-2; d_call: TRBD1; cdr3_length: 16; v_call: TRBV5-1; cdr3_nt: TGCGCCAGCAGCCCCCGGGACAGAAGTGGGACCGGGGAGCTGTTTTTT; cdr3_aa: CASSPRDRSGTGELFF
clone_size: few; j_call: TRBJ2-5; d_call: .; cdr3_length: 14; v_call: TRBV7-2; cdr3_nt: TGTGCCAGCAGCTTAGTTGGACGAAGCGGGACCCAGTACTTC; cdr3_aa: CASSLVGRSGTQYF
clone_size: many; j_call: TRBJ2-2; d_call: TRBD1; cdr3_length: 15; v_call: TRBV29-1; cdr3_nt: TGCAGCGTACCCGACGACAGGGACGGCACCGGGGAGCTGTTTTTT; cdr3_aa: CSVPDDRDGTGELFF
clone_size: many; j_call: TRBJ2-7; d_call: TRBD1; cdr3_length: 14; v_call: TRBV10-3; cdr3_nt: TGTGCCATCAGGGGGACAGGCACCACCTACGAGCAGTACTTC; cdr3_aa: CAIRGTGTTYEQYF
clone_size: few; j_call: TRBJ2-1; d_call: TRBD2; cdr3_length: 16; v_call: TRBV11-2; cdr3_nt: TGTGCCAGCAGCTTAGCGGCTAGCGGGAGTTACAATGAGCAGTTCTTC; cdr3_aa: CASSLAASGSYNEQFF
clone_size: .; j_call: TRBJ2-7; d_call: TRBD1; cdr3_length: 15; v_call: TRBV29-1; cdr3_nt: TGCAGCGTTGAAGCACAGGGACAGGAGACCTACGAGCAGTACTTC; cdr3_aa: CSVEAQGQETYEQYF
clone_size: few; j_call: TRBJ2-2; d_call: TRBD2; cdr3_length: 14; v_call: TRBV11-2; cdr3_nt: TGTGCCACCAGCCCTAGCGGGGTCACCGGGGAGCTGTTTTTT; cdr3_aa: CATSPSGVTGELFF
clone_size: few; j_call: TRBJ2-4; d_call: .; cdr3_length: 16; v_call: TRBV4-3; cdr3_nt: TGCGCCAGCAGCCAAGAGTCTCGGGAAACCAAAAACATTCAGTACTTC; cdr3_aa: CASSQESRETKNIQYF
clone_size: few; j_call: TRBJ1-2; d_call: .; cdr3_length: 16; v_call: TRBV7-2; cdr3_nt: TGTGCCAGCAGCTTACACCAGGGTAGAGGGGACTATGGCTACACCTTC; cdr3_aa: CASSLHQGRGDYGYTF
clone_size: few; j_call: TRBJ2-1; d_call: TRBD2; cdr3_length: 19; v_call: TRBV27; cdr3_nt: TGTGCCAGCAGTTTATTAACCCGGACTAGCGGGAGACTTTACAATGAGCAGTTCTTC; cdr3_aa: CASSLLTRTSGRLYNEQFF
clone_size: .; j_call: TRBJ2-1; d_call: TRBD2; cdr3_length: 15; v_call: TRBV7-2; cdr3_nt: TGTGCCAGCAGCACACGGGGGGGATTTTACAATGAGCAGTTCTTC; cdr3_aa: CASSTRGGFYNEQFF
clone_size: many; j_call: TRBJ2-4; d_call: .; cdr3_length: 15; v_call: TRBV7-9; cdr3_nt: TGTGCCAGCAGACCACTCCGGGGGTCCAAAAACATTCAGTACTTC; cdr3_aa: CASRPLRGSKNIQYF
clone_size: .; j_call: TRBJ2-7; d_call: .; cdr3_length: 11; v_call: TRBV29-1; cdr3_nt: TGCAGCGTTGCGACTAGTATGCAGCAGTACTTC; cdr3_aa: CSVATSMQQYF
clone_size: few; j_call: TRBJ2-7; d_call: .; cdr3_length: 16; v_call: TRBV28; cdr3_nt: TGTGCCAGCAGTTCCCCCCTAAGGGATACTTCCTACGAGCAGTACTTC; cdr3_aa: CASSSPLRDTSYEQYF
clone_size: many; j_call: TRBJ1-3; d_call: .; cdr3_length: 15; v_call: TRBV4-2; cdr3_nt: TGTGCCAGCAGCCAAGATAGTCCCCAGGGGAACACCATATATTTT; cdr3_aa: CASSQDSPQGNTIYF
clone_size: many; j_call: TRBJ1-1; d_call: .; cdr3_length: 13; v_call: TRBV12-3/TRBV12-4; cdr3_nt: TGTGCCAGCAGTCTCTCAGGACAGCTTCGAGCTTTCTTT; cdr3_aa: CASSLSGQLRAFF
clone_size: few; j_call: TRBJ2-2; d_call: .; cdr3_length: 16; v_call: TRBV5-1; cdr3_nt: TGCGCCAGCAGCTTACAGGGCCCTGCGAACACCGGGGAGCTGTTTTTT; cdr3_aa: CASSLQGPANTGELFF
clone_size: many; j_call: TRBJ2-2; d_call: .; cdr3_length: 12; v_call: TRBV7-2; cdr3_nt: TGCGCCAGCAGTTCGAACACCGGGGAGCTGTTTTTT; cdr3_aa: CASSSNTGELFF
clone_size: few; j_call: TRBJ2-2; d_call: .; cdr3_length: 11; v_call: TRBV7-9; cdr3_nt: TGTGCCAGCACCCAGGACGGGGAGCTGTTTTTT; cdr3_aa: CASTQDGELFF
clone_size: few; j_call: TRBJ1-1; d_call: .; cdr3_length: 15; v_call: TRBV12-3/TRBV12-4; cdr3_nt: TGTGCCAGCAGTCCAGACAGGATAAGAAACACTGAAGCTTTCTTT; cdr3_aa: CASSPDRIRNTEAFF
clone_size: few; j_call: TRBJ2-3; d_call: TRBD2; cdr3_length: 17; v_call: TRBV7-3; cdr3_nt: TGTGCCAGCAGCTTAGGGACTAGCGGCCGTAACACAGATACGCAGTATTTT; cdr3_aa: CASSLGTSGRNTDTQYF
clone_size: few; j_call: TRBJ2-4; d_call: .; cdr3_length: 14; v_call: TRBV28; cdr3_nt: TGTGCCAGCAGGCCTGGTTGGCCCAAAAACATTCAGTACTTC; cdr3_aa: CASRPGWPKNIQYF